This T cell receptor (beta chain) was observed in a study of graft-versus-host responses after intestinal transplantation. The germline V gene has CDR1 MDHEN and CDR2 SYDVKM. This CDR3 is built from 15 residues. Between the trimmed V and J ends, which lost 1 base and 2 bases, there was a span of 11 bases. As concerns this clone: Its target is unknown.

Sequenced by immunoSEQ multiplex PCR; TCRdb stores in-frame clones only, minus some. This table holds about 81,000 clones, 70% to 90% found once. Here the sequenced sample was unstimulated CD4+ T cells sorted from spleen or lymph node cells, taken before intestinal transplant. The TCR was taken from a human donor who received an intestinal transplant. The rearrangement links TRBV28 to TRBJ1-2; D gene unclear. This chain's CDR3 is CASSLSFRGNYGYTF. CDR3 nucleotides: TGTGCCAGCAGTTTATCGTTCCGGGGAAACTATGGCTACACCTTC.